A selection of T cell receptor beta chains follows, all from one sample in a study of blood T cells in healthy people across ages. MiXCR was run by TCRdb on the 5' RACE reads, yielding one entry per CDR3 protein. The sample has about 1.7 million distinct CDR3 sequences; under 30% are singletons. The specimen was blood. The receptors shown here come from a woman aged 25-40 years in good health. Each CDR3 is given with its conserved first and last residue. D genes are given only for firm matches. Rows give clone size only sometimes, using once, few, many, or a class for an expanded clone.

length,V,D,size,J,CDR3,DNA
13,TRBV2,.,.,TRBJ2-1,CASSYYVGSEQFF,TGTGCCAGCAGTTACTATGTGGGTAGTGAGCAGTTCTTC
14,TRBV7-9,.,.,TRBJ2-7,CASSLGPSSHEQYF,TGTGCCAGCAGCTTAGGTCCCAGCAGCCACGAGCAGTACTTC
13,TRBV7-9,.,.,TRBJ2-2,CASSLSGIRELFF,TGTGCCAGCAGCTTATCCGGGATCCGGGAGCTGTTTTTT
15,TRBV7-3,.,few,TRBJ2-1,CASSPKGDSSYEQFF,TGTGCCAGCAGCCCCAAAGGGGACTCCTCATATGAGCAGTTCTTC
16,TRBV5-1,TRBD2,few,TRBJ2-1,CASSRIGTSGGHEQFF,TGCGCCAGCAGCCGGATCGGGACTAGCGGGGGGCATGAGCAGTTCTTC
12,TRBV29-1,.,.,TRBJ2-1,CSAEGGYDEQFF,TGCAGTGCGGAGGGTGGGTATGATGAGCAGTTCTTC
14,TRBV20-1,.,.,TRBJ2-6,CSAPDTPGANVLTF,TGCAGTGCCCCTGACACCCCTGGGGCCAACGTCCTGACTTTC
13,TRBV5-6,.,many,TRBJ2-1,CASSGGDRYEQFF,TGTGCCAGCAGCGGGGGGGACAGGTATGAGCAGTTCTTC
13,TRBV6-2/TRBV6-3,.,.,TRBJ1-5,CASSYSWNAPQHF,TGTGCCAGCAGTTATTCGTGGAATGCGCCCCAGCATTTT
16,TRBV24-1,TRBD1,many,TRBJ2-7,CATSDRTGTGYVGQYF,TGTGCCACCAGTGATCGAACCGGGACAGGGTACGTGGGGCAGTACTTC
13,TRBV14,.,.,TRBJ2-3,CASSQLAAHTQYF,TGTGCCAGCAGCCAATTGGCCGCGCATACGCAGTATTTT
13,TRBV20-1,TRBD2,.,TRBJ2-7,CSAGGTSGYEQYF,TGCAGTGCAGGGGGGACTAGCGGTTACGAGCAGTACTTC
14,TRBV7-2,.,many,TRBJ2-7,CASRESFASYEQYF,TGTGCCAGCAGGGAGAGCTTTGCGAGCTACGAGCAGTACTTC
14,TRBV9,.,once,TRBJ1-2,CASSADTAFYGYTF,TGTGCCAGCAGTGCAGACACCGCGTTTTATGGCTACACCTTC
19,TRBV11-2,TRBD2,few,TRBJ2-4,CASSLAPYSLAGDGNIQYF,TGTGCCAGCAGCTTAGCACCCTACTCTTTAGCGGGGGACGGGAACATTCAGTACTTC
15,TRBV28,TRBD1,.,TRBJ2-7,CASRSSGTGGSEQYF,TGTGCCAGCAGGTCCTCCGGGACAGGGGGCTCCGAGCAGTACTTC
18,TRBV20-1,TRBD1,many,TRBJ1-6,CSARKGAGTGVQNSPLHF,TGCAGTGCTAGAAAAGGGGCCGGGACAGGAGTCCAAAATTCACCCCTCCACTTT
15,TRBV7-2,.,many,TRBJ2-5,CASSLVPGLGETQYF,TGTGCCAGCAGCTTAGTCCCAGGTCTAGGCGAGACCCAGTACTTC
13,TRBV5-1,.,many,TRBJ1-5,CASSLQGEQPQHF,TGCGCCAGCAGCTTACAGGGAGAACAGCCCCAGCATTTT
16,TRBV6-5,TRBD1,.,TRBJ1-5,CASSYSRTGPNQPQHF,TGTGCCAGCAGTTACTCCCGGACAGGCCCGAATCAGCCCCAGCATTTT
14,TRBV7-2,.,.,TRBJ2-1,CASSLEGLQFEQFF,TGTGCCAGCAGCTTAGAGGGTCTGCAATTTGAGCAGTTCTTC
16,TRBV5-6,TRBD1,few,TRBJ2-2,CASSFGQGQLTGELFF,TGTGCCAGCAGCTTTGGACAGGGGCAGCTAACCGGGGAGCTGTTTTTT
15,TRBV12-3/TRBV12-4,.,.,TRBJ2-1,CAGSPGHPSYNEQFF,TGTGCCGGCAGTCCGGGACACCCCTCCTACAATGAGCAGTTCTTC
14,TRBV18,TRBD1,.,TRBJ1-2,CASSRQGYNYGYTF,TGTGCCAGCTCACGACAGGGGTACAACTATGGCTACACCTTC
17,TRBV3-1,TRBD2,few,TRBJ2-5,CASSQARAGGNRETQYF,TGTGCCAGCAGCCAAGCGCGCGCGGGGGGGAATCGGGAGACCCAGTACTTC
15,TRBV7-2,TRBD2,few,TRBJ2-5,CASSNPSGGFETQYF,TGTGCCAGCAGCAACCCTAGCGGGGGTTTTGAGACCCAGTACTTC
17,TRBV20-1,.,few,TRBJ2-5,CSATAPSAGWGMETQYF,TGCAGTGCCACCGCACCGTCAGCGGGTTGGGGGATGGAGACCCAGTACTTC
15,TRBV5-1,TRBD1,.,TRBJ1-1,CTSSLQQGARTEAFF,TGCACCAGCAGCTTGCAACAGGGGGCTAGGACTGAAGCTTTCTTT
12,TRBV20-1,.,many,TRBJ2-5,CSAKQGAETQYF,TGCAGTGCTAAACAGGGTGCGGAGACCCAGTACTTC
15,TRBV27,.,.,TRBJ2-1,CASSPGLPPHNEQFF,TGTGCCAGCAGTCCAGGACTACCTCCCCACAATGAGCAGTTCTTC
16,TRBV13,TRBD2,few,TRBJ2-5,CASSLLAGVGQETQYF,TGTGCCAGCAGCTTACTAGCGGGAGTCGGACAAGAGACCCAGTACTTC
20,TRBV7-3,TRBD1,few,TRBJ2-6,CASSSRQGNPLSSGANVLTF,TGTGCCAGCAGCTCTCGACAGGGCAACCCACTGAGCTCTGGGGCCAACGTCCTGACTTTC
16,TRBV5-1,TRBD2,few,TRBJ2-5,CASSLALAGGQGTQYF,TGCGCCAGCAGCTTGGCCCTAGCGGGGGGACAAGGGACCCAGTACTTC
14,TRBV28,TRBD2,many,TRBJ2-7,CASRRAGDQYEQYF,TGTGCCAGCAGACGAGCGGGAGATCAGTACGAGCAGTACTTC
11,TRBV7-9,.,few,TRBJ2-7,CASSVTVEQYF,TGTGCCAGCAGCGTGACAGTCGAGCAGTACTTC
15,TRBV9,.,.,TRBJ1-4,CASSVTDLGNEKLFF,TGTGCCAGCAGCGTGACGGACCTTGGGAATGAAAAACTGTTTTTT
13,TRBV29-1,TRBD2,many,TRBJ2-7,CSVEARAGDEQYF,TGCAGCGTTGAAGCGCGAGCGGGGGACGAGCAGTACTTC
15,TRBV7-6,TRBD2,.,TRBJ2-1,CASSQVAGEVNEQFF,TGTGCCAGCAGCCAAGTAGCGGGAGAAGTCAATGAGCAGTTCTTC
14,TRBV27,.,few,TRBJ1-6,CASSLGGPPSPLHF,TGTGCCAGCAGTTTGGGGGGGCCTCCATCACCCCTCCACTTT
12,TRBV24-1,.,.,TRBJ2-1,CVTSDRGDEQFF,TGTGTCACCAGTGACCGCGGCGATGAGCAGTTCTTC
16,TRBV9,TRBD1,.,TRBJ1-4,CASSPRDRQGAGKLFF,TGTGCCAGCAGCCCCCGGGACAGACAGGGCGCGGGGAAACTGTTTTTT
16,TRBV9,TRBD2,.,TRBJ2-7,CASSVGSGGLTYEQYF,TGTGCCAGCAGCGTTGGGAGCGGGGGGCTAACCTACGAGCAGTACTTC
13,TRBV5-4,TRBD1,.,TRBJ1-1,CASSIGTGDEAFF,TGTGCCAGCAGCATTGGGACAGGGGATGAAGCTTTCTTT
14,TRBV20-1,.,many,TRBJ1-2,CSARSDQASYGYTF,TGCAGTGCTCGATCGGACCAGGCCTCCTATGGCTACACCTTC
12,TRBV5-6,.,.,TRBJ1-2,CASSWSPEGYTF,TGTGCCAGCAGCTGGAGCCCGGAGGGCTACACCTTC
14,TRBV12-3/TRBV12-4,.,.,TRBJ1-6,CASSPGGRASPLHF,TGTGCCAGCAGCCCCGGGGGGAGGGCTTCACCCCTCCACTTT
15,TRBV7-2,TRBD2,many,TRBJ2-5,CASSFAGGLEETQYF,TGTGCCAGCAGCTTCGCGGGAGGGCTAGAAGAGACCCAGTACTTC
14,TRBV5-6,.,many,TRBJ2-7,CASSSVRLPYEQYF,TGTGCCAGCAGCTCCGTTCGGCTCCCCTACGAGCAGTACTTC
15,TRBV7-2,.,.,TRBJ2-2,CASSSFRLNTGELFF,TGTGCCAGCAGCTCTTTCAGATTGAACACCGGGGAGCTGTTTTTT
13,TRBV10-2,.,few,TRBJ1-4,CASCQGSNEKLFF,TGCGCCAGCTGTCAAGGCTCGAATGAAAAACTGTTTTTT
11,TRBV7-2,.,.,TRBJ1-3,CASRVLGTIYF,TGTGCCAGCAGGGTCTTAGGCACCATATATTTT
13,TRBV12-3/TRBV12-4,TRBD2,few,TRBJ2-1,CASRKGLYNEQFF,TGTGCCAGCAGAAAGGGACTATACAATGAGCAGTTCTTC